One and the same sample provided the 12 T cell receptor beta chains below, sequenced in a study of beta chain features in type 1 diabetes. Overall study findings and caveats: Shortening that was moderate but significant affected the TCRB CDR3s of Type 1 diabetes patients in all four CD4+ subsets.

Expressed TCRB transcripts were sequenced, since all the RNA that had been isolated was reverse transcribed. Assay: immunoSEQ multiplex PCR; the TCRdb copy retains only in-frame clones and omits some. This table has approximately 600,000 clones, about an eighth appearing once. Their antigens remain unidentified. The sequenced sample consisted of naive CD4+ T cells from blood. Every receptor here comes from a man aged 25-45 years with type 1 diabetes.

V usage is TRBV7-9 and J usage is TRBJ2-3; no reliable D call. The ends were cut back, 5 bases at V and 3 bases at J, with 15 bases in the middle. Per the germline V gene, CDR1 is SEHNR and CDR2 is FQNEAQ (reference sequence). CDR3 length: 15 amino acids. The CDR3 DNA reads as TGTGCCAGCAGCCAACTTTACGTTTTTACAGATACGCAGTATTTT. This codes for CASSQLYVFTDTQYF.

To note about this clone: Other DNA variants within this sample encode the same CDR3. The rearrangement joins TRBV7-2 to TRBJ2-5, with D hard to call. Germline CDR1 SGHTA, CDR2 FQGNSA. The CDR3 covers 12 residues. V lost 4 bases and J 0 bases, leaving 3 bases between the germline ends. The CDR3 coding sequence is TGTGCCAGCAGCTCGTACCAAGAGACCCAGTACTTC. Encoded protein: CASSSYQETQYF.

This clone turned up a few times. This sequence joins TRBV4-3 and TRBJ1-2; D call uncertain. The length of the CDR3 is 15 residues. V lost 0 bases and J lost 5, with 13 bases in between. Germline CDR1 and CDR2: LGHNA and YSLEER. This CDR3 is CASSQDGFGEYGYTF. In DNA form, the CDR3 reads TGCGCCAGCAGCCAAGATGGATTCGGGGAGTATGGCTACACCTTC.

Only a few counts were recorded for this clone. The chain links TRBV7-6 to TRBJ2-1; D gene ambiguous. Germline V gene lookup returns CDR1 SGHVS and CDR2 FNYEAQ. This CDR3 comprises 13 residues. V lost 3 bases and J lost 8, with 11 bases in between. CDR3 sequence (DNA): TGTGCCAGCAGCTTTAGGGAAAGGGATGAGCAGTTCTTC. Translating it yields CASSFRERDEQFF.

The chain combines TRBV27 with TRBJ1-6; 9 bases align to TRBD1. In germline, CDR1 is MNHEY, CDR2 SMNVEV (reference sequence). Trimming removed 6 bases from V and 10 bases from J; junction bases left unmatched: 7. The CDR3 extends over 14 amino acids. CDR3 nucleotides: TGTGCCAGCAGAAGGGACAGGGACGGATCACCCCTCCACTTT. It translates to CASRRDRDGSPLHF.

V usage is TRBV27 and J usage is TRBJ1-4, with a tentative D call TRBD1 (5 bases). Germline assignment: CDR1 MNHEY and CDR2 SMNVEV (reference sequence). V gave up 5 bases and J gave up 6 bases, with 7 bases separating them. The CDR3 contains 12 residues. The CDR3 reads CASSRRDEKLFF. CDR3 bases: TGTGCCAGCAGTCGCAGGGATGAAAAACTGTTTTTT.

This clone was picked up a small number of times. J is TRBJ2-7 and V is TRBV4-2, with D possibly matching TRBD2 (5 bases). The length of the CDR3 is 12 residues. V was cut by 5 bases and J by 6 bases, with 11 bases left in between. Germline assignment: CDR1 LGHNA and CDR2 YNFKEQ. This CDR3 is CASSSTAGEQYF. CDR3 DNA sequence: TGTGCCAGCAGCTCGACCGCGGGCGAGCAGTACTTC.

J is TRBJ2-5 and V is TRBV18; D could derive from TRBD1 or TRBD2 (5 bases each). Per germline, CDR1 KGHSH and CDR2 LQKENI. Between the trimmed V and J ends, which lost 1 base and 5 bases, there was a span of 8 bases. The CDR3 runs 13 residues. The CDR3 coding sequence is TGTGCCAGCTCACCACAGGGGACGGAGACCCAGTACTTC. It is translated as CASSPQGTETQYF.

This clone was counted only a few times. The chain links TRBV6-5 to TRBJ1-4; D possibly corresponds to TRBD1 (5 bases). In germline, CDR1 is MNHEY, CDR2 SVGAGI. Trimming cost V 0 bases and J 8 bases, with 13 bases left between them. This CDR3 contains 15 residues. This CDR3 is CASSYSARAEEKLFF. In nucleotides, the CDR3 is TGTGCCAGCAGTTACTCGGCCAGGGCCGAGGAAAAACTGTTTTTT.

This clone was detected a few times. The chain couples TRBV7-2 to TRBJ1-1, with D possibly being TRBD1 (5 bases). Deletions cut 4 bases from V and 1 base from J, with 10 bases between. Germline CDR1 SGHTA, CDR2 FQGNSA. This CDR3 has 14 amino acids. Here the CDR3 DNA reads TGTGCCAGCAGCTCGAACGGGGGGAACACTGAAGCTTTCTTT. Translating it yields CASSSNGGNTEAFF.

This clone showed up just a few times. Within the sample, other DNA sequences also encode this same CDR3. The chain is built from TRBV18 and TRBJ1-2; D gene unclear. The length of the CDR3 is 13 residues. Germline V gene data show CDR1 as KGHSH and CDR2 as LQKENI. V was shortened by 2 bases and J by 2 bases, with 6 bases between the two germline ends. The CDR3 spells CASSPAGNYGYTF. In DNA, the CDR3 is TGTGCCAGCTCACCAGCGGGAAACTATGGCTACACCTTC.

The chain joins TRBV6-1 to TRBJ2-2, with D possibly TRBD1 on 5 matching bases. Trimming cost V 8 bases and J 4 bases, with 14 bases left between them. In germline, CDR1 is MNHNS, CDR2 SASEGT. CDR3 size: 14 residues. CDR3 sequence: CASGTEGVTGELFF. The CDR3 DNA reads TGTGCCAGCGGCACAGAAGGGGTCACCGGGGAGCTGTTTTTT.